This T cell receptor beta chain is from a study of T cells in Graves' hyperthyroidism and ophthalmopathy. CDR3 length equals 15 residues. CDR1 is SGHTA and CDR2 is FQGTGA in the germline V gene. V was cut by 4 bases and J by 1 base, with 13 bases left in between. This clonotype came up a few times. RNA transcripts were the template for amplifying TCR beta CDR3 regions. TCR CDR3 regions were first amplified by RT-PCR with HTBI primers. TCRdb called the multiplex PCR reads again in MiXCR, with one record for every CDR3 protein. Among 690,000 or so distinct CDR3 sequences listed, around 20% were seen once.

This chain connects TRBV7-3 to TRBJ1-1, with D maybe TRBD1 (6 bases). This TCR derives from a woman between 50 and 59 years old with Graves' hyperthyroidism that later progressed to Graves' ophthalmopathy. The sample comprised blood. CDR3 nucleotides: TGTGCCAGCAGCTCCATGGGGGGGCCGAACACTGAAGCTTTCTTT. Amino acid sequence: CASSSMGGPNTEAFF.